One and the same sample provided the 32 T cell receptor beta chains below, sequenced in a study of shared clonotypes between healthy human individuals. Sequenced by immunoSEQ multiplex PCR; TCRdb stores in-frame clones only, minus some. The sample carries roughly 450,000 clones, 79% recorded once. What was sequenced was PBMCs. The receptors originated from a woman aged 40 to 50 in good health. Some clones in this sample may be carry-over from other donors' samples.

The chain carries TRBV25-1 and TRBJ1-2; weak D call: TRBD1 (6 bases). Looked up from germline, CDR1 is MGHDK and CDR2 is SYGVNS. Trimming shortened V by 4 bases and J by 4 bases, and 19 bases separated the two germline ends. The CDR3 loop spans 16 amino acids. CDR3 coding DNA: TGTGCCAGCAGTGGTAGGGGGGGACCTACCTTCTATGGCTACACCTTC. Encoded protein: CASSGRGGPTFYGYTF.

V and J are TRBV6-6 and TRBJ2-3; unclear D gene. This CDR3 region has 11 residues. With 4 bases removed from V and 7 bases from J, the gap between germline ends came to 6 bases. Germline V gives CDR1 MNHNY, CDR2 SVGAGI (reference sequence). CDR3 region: CASSSSNTQYF. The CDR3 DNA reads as TGTGCCAGCAGTTCTAGTAATACGCAGTATTTT.

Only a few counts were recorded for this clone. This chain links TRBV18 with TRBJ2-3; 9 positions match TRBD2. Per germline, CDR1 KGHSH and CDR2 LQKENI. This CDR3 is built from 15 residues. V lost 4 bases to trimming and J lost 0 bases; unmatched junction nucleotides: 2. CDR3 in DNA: TGTGCCAGCTCACTAACTAGCGGGAGCACAGATACGCAGTATTTT. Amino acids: CASSLTSGSTDTQYF.

The CDR3 protein is CASRENHRGPKNIQYF. In DNA form, the CDR3 reads TGTGCCAGCAGGGAAAATCACAGGGGGCCCAAAAACATTCAGTACTTC. The V call is TRBV2, the J call TRBJ2-4; 9 bases map to TRBD1. The trim removed 6 bases at V and 2 bases at J, leaving 8 bases unmatched. This CDR3 comprises 16 residues. Looked up from germline, CDR1 is SNHLY and CDR2 is FYNNEI. Using reference TRBV2 and TRBJ2-4 for the parts outside the CDR3, the full variable domain is EPEVTQTPSHQVTQMGQEVILRCVPISNHLYFYWYRQILGQKVEFLVSFYNNEISEKSEIFDDQFSVERPDGSNFTLKIRSTKLEDSAMYFCASRENHRGPKNIQYFGAGTRLSVL.

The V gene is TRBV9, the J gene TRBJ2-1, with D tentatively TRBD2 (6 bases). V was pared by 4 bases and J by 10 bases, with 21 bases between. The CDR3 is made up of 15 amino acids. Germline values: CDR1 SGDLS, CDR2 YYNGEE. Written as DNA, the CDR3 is TGTGCCAGCAGCACGACGGGACTTTTGGGTGGGGAGCAGTTCTTC. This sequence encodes CASSTTGLLGGEQFF. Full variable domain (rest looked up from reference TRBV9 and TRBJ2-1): DSGVTQTPKHLITATGQRVTLRCSPRSGDLSVYWYQQSLDQGLQFLIQYYNGEERAKGNILERFSAQQFPDLHSELNLSSLELGDSALYFCASSTTGLLGGEQFFGPGTRLTVL.

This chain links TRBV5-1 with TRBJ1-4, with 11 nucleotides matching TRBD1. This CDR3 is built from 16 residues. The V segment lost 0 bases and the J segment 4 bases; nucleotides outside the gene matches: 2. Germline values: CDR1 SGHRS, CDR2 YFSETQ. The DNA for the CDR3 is TGCGCCAGCAGCTTGGCGGGGACAGGGGGTAATGAAAAACTGTTTTTT. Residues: CASSLAGTGGNEKLFF.

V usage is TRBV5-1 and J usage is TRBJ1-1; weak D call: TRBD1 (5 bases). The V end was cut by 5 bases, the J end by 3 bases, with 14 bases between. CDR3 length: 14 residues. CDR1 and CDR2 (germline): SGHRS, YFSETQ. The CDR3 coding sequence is TGCGCCAGCAGGTTAACACCGGGGGACACTGAAGCTTTCTTT. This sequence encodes CASRLTPGDTEAFF. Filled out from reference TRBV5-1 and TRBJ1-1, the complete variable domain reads KAGVTQTPRYLIKTRGQQVTLSCSPISGHRSVSWYQQTPGQGLQFLFEYFSETQRNKGNFPGRFSGRQFSNSRSEMNVSTLELGDSALYLCASRLTPGDTEAFFGQGTRLTVV.

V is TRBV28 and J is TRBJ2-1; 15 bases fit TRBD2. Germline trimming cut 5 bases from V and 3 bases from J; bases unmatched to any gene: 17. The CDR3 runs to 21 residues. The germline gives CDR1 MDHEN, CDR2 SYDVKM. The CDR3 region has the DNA TGTGCCAGCAGTCGGGGACTAGCGGGAGGTTCAAGGGTTATAGGCTACAATGAGCAGTTCTTC. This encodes CASSRGLAGGSRVIGYNEQFF.

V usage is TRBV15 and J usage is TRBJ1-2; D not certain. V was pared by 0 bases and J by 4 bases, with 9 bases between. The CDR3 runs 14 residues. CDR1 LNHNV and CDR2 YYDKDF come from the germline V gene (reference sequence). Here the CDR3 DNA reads TGTGCCACCAGCAGAGATGGACGTGTCTATGGCTACACCTTC. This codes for CATSRDGRVYGYTF.

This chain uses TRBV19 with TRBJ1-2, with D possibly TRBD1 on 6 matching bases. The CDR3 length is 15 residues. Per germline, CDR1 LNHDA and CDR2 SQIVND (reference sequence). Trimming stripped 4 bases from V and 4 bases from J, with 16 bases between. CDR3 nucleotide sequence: TGTGCCAGTAGTACCAATCAGGGGAGCGGCTATGGCTACACCTTC. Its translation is CASSTNQGSGYGYTF.

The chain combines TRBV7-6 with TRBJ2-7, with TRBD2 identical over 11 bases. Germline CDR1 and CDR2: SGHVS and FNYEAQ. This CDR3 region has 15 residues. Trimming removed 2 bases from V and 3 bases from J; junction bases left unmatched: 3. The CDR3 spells CASSLTSGGHYEQYF. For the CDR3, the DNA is TGTGCCAGCAGCTTAACTAGCGGGGGCCACTACGAGCAGTACTTC.

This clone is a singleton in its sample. The DNA for the CDR3 is TGCGCCAGCAGCCAAGACTCTTTAGGCTCAGGGATCGACGAGCAGTACTTC. Translating gives CASSQDSLGSGIDEQYF. The rearrangement links TRBV4-3 to TRBJ2-7; tentative D call: TRBD1 (5 bases). Germline V gene data show CDR1 as LGHNA and CDR2 as YSLEER. The germline V and J ends were trimmed by 0 bases and 5 bases, with 20 bases remaining between them. This CDR3 is built from 17 residues.

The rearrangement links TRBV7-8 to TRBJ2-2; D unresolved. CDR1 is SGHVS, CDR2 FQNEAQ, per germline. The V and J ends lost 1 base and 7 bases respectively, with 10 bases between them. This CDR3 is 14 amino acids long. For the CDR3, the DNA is TGTGCCAGCAGCTTAGGAGTTCTGGGCGGGGAGCTGTTTTTT. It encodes CASSLGVLGGELFF.

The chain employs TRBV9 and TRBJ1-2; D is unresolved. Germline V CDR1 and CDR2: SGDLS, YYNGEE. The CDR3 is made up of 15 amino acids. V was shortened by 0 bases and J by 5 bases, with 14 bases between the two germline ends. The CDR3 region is CASSVAPSSGYGYTF. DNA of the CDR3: TGTGCCAGCAGCGTAGCTCCGAGCTCGGGGTATGGCTACACCTTC.

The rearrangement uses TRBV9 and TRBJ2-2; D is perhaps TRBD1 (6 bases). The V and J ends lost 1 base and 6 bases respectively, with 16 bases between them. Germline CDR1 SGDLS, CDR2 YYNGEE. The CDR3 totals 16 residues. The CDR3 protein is CASSVPLAGVAGELFF. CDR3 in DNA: TGTGCCAGCAGCGTACCCCTAGCAGGGGTGGCCGGGGAGCTGTTTTTT.

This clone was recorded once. CDR3 sequence reads: CASSQENSGRASRYNEQFF. The CDR3 DNA reads TGCGCCAGCAGCCAAGAAAATAGCGGGAGGGCCTCTCGCTACAATGAGCAGTTCTTC. The rearrangement links TRBV4-3 to TRBJ2-1, with TRBD2 identical over 11 bases. Trimming removed 0 bases from V and 3 bases from J; junction bases left unmatched: 10. This CDR3 contains 19 residues. The germline V gene encodes CDR1 LGHNA and CDR2 YSLEER.

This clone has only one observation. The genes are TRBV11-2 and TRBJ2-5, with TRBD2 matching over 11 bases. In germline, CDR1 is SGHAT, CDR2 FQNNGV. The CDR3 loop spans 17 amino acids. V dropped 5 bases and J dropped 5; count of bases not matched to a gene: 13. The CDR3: CASSLARWTSGRETQYF. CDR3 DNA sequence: TGTGCCAGCAGCCTCGCTCGTTGGACTAGCGGGCGGGAGACCCAGTACTTC.

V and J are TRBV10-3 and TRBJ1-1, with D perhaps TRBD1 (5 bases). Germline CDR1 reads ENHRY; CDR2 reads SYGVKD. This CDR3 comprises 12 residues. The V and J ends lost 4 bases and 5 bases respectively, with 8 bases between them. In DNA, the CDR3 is TGTGCCATCAGTGCCGGGGCTACTGAAGCTTTCTTT. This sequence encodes CAISAGATEAFF.

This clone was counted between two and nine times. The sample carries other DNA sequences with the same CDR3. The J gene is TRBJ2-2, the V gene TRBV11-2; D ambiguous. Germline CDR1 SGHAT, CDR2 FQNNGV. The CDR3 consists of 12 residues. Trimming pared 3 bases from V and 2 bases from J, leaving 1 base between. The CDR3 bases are TGTGCCAGCAGCTTTAACACCGGGGAGCTGTTTTTT. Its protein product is CASSFNTGELFF.

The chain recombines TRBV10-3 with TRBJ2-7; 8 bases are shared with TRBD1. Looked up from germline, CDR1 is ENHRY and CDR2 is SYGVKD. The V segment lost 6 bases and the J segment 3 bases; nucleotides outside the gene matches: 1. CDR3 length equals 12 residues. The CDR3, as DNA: TGTGCCATCAGGGACAGGGACTACGAGCAGTACTTC. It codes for CAIRDRDYEQYF.

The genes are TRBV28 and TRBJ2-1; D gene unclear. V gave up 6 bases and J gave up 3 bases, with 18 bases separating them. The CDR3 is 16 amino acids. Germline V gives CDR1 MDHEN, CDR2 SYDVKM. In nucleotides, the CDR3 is TGTGCCAGCAGCCCTCGGGTTAAGGGAAACTACAATGAGCAGTTCTTC. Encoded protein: CASSPRVKGNYNEQFF.

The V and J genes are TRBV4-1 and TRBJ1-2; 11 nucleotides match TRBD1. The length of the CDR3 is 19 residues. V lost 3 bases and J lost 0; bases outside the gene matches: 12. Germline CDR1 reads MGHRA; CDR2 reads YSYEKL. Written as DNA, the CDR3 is TGCGCCAGCAGCCATACGCCTCGGACAGGGGGCCTTCCTAACTATGGCTACACCTTC. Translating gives CASSHTPRTGGLPNYGYTF.

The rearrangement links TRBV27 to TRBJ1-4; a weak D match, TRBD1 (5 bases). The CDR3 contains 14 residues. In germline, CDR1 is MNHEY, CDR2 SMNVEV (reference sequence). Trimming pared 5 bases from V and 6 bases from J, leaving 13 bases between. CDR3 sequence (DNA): TGTGCCAGCAGTGCCCGCCCGACAGATGAAAAACTGTTTTTT. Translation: CASSARPTDEKLFF.

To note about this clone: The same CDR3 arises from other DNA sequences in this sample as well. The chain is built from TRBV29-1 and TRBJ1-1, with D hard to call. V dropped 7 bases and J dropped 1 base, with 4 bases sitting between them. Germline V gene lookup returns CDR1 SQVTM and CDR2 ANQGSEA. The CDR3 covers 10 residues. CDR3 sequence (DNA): TGCAGCGGCGCGAACACTGAAGCTTTCTTT. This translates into CSGANTEAFF.

The CDR3 sequence is CASSPSIGAQGETQYF. CDR3 nucleotides: TGCGCCAGCAGCCCAAGTATAGGGGCCCAAGGGGAGACCCAGTACTTC. The chain is built from TRBV4-3 and TRBJ2-5, with D possibly matching TRBD1 (5 bases). Germline lookup yields CDR1 LGHNA and CDR2 YSLEER. The CDR3 has 16 residues. Trimming removed 4 bases at V and 5 bases at J, with 20 bases between.

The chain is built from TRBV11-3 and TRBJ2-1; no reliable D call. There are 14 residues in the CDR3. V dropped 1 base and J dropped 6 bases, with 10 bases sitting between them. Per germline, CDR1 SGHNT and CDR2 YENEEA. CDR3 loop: CASSLGRVSNEQFF. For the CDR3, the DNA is TGTGCCAGCAGCTTAGGAAGGGTCAGCAATGAGCAGTTCTTC.

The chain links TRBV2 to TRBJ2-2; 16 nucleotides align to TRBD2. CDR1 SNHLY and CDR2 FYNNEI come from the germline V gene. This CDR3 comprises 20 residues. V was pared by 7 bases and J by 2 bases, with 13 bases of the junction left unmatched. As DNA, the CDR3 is TGTGCCAGCACCCTAGGGACTAGCGGGAGGGCCTCGGTTAACACCGGGGAGCTGTTTTTT. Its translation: CASTLGTSGRASVNTGELFF.

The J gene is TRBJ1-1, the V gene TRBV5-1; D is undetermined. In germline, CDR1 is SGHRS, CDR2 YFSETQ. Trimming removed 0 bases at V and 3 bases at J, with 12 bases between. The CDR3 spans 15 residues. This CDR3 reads CASSLEQLGDTEAFF. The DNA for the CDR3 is TGCGCCAGCAGCTTGGAACAGCTTGGGGACACTGAAGCTTTCTTT.

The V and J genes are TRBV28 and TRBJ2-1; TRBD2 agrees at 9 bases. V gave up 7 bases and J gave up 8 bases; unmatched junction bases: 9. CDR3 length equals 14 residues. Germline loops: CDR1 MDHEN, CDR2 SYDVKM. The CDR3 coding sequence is TGTGCCAGCACTGAAGGCGGGAGGGCCGATGAGCAGTTCTTC. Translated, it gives CASTEGGRADEQFF.

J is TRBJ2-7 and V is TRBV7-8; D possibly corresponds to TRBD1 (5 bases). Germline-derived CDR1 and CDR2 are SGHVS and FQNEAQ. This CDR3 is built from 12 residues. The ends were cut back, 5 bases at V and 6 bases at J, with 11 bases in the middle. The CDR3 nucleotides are TGTGCCAGCAGCCCCAGGGTATTCGAGCAGTACTTC. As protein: CASSPRVFEQYF.

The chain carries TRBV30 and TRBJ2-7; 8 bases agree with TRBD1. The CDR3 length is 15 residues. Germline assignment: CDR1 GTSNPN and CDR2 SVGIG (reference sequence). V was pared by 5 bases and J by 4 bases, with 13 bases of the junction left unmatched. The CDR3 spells CAWGQGDGWDYEQYF. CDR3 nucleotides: TGTGCCTGGGGACAGGGCGACGGGTGGGATTACGAGCAGTACTTC.

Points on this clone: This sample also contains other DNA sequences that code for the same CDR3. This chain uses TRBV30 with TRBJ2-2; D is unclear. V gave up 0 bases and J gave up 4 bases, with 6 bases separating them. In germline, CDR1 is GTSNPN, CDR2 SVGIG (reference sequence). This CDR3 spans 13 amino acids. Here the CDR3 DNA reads TGTGCCTGGAGTGTAAGCCGCACCGGGGAGCTGTTTTTT. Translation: CAWSVSRTGELFF.